The entry below describes one T cell receptor beta chain. J was trimmed by 4 bases and V by 5 bases; bases with no gene match: 5. This CDR3 has 15 residues. The germline CDR1 and CDR2 sequences are LGHNT and FRNRAP. This sample is part of a study of blood T cell repertoires in COVID-19. Libraries were prepared by immunoSEQ multiplex PCR; TCRdb keeps only in-frame clonotypes and omits some of them. The profile shows approximately 140,000 clones, about 89% of them singletons. The clonotype originates from a man aged 45-60 years with active or convalescent COVID-19. The sequenced material came from peripheral blood. V is TRBV12-5 and J is TRBJ2-1; 10 nucleotides align to TRBD2. CDR3 DNA sequence: TGTGCTAGTGGTCCGTGGACTAGCGGATACAATGAGCAGTTCTTC. This sequence encodes CASGPWTSGYNEQFF.